This T cell receptor beta chain originates from a study of control samples from healthy donors and cancer patients. Here immunoSEQ multiplex PCR was the method, and the copy in TCRdb shows in-frame clones only, minus some. This sample has roughly 130,000 clones, with around 93% found just once. V trimming: 7 bases; J trimming: 4 bases; junction bases outside the gene matches: 6. Germline CDR1 and CDR2: MDHEN and SYDVKM. There are 13 residues in the CDR3. Sequencing used PBMCs. The chain employs TRBV28 and TRBJ1-1, with 7 bases matching TRBD1. The TCR was taken from a man aged 45 to 65 with head and neck cancer. CDR3 region: CASKVAGGTEAFF. In DNA form, the CDR3 reads TGTGCCAGCAAGGTGGCAGGGGGCACTGAAGCTTTCTTT.